Sequencing of this T cell receptor (beta chain) was carried out in a study of T cell responses to AZD1222 COVID-19 vaccine. Study-level points and caveats: Among the donors, most were white British and more were female, and clonal diversity was possibly underestimated. Spike as a whole was targeted by vaccine-associated CD4 TCRs, dominant at 160-218 and 743-854.

Comments on this clone: Its antigen is unknown.

Here immunoSEQ multiplex PCR was the method, and the copy in TCRdb shows in-frame clones only, minus some. The sample consists of 110,000 to 150,000 clones, over 90% of them appearing once. V trimming: 2 bases; J trimming: 4 bases; junction bases outside the gene matches: 14. The germline gives CDR1 SGDLS, CDR2 YYNGEE. The CDR3 runs 17 residues. This receptor was taken from an adult in good health. This chain links TRBV9 with TRBJ1-1; TRBD1 matches at 7 bases. The specimen comprised peripheral blood, sampled on day 0 of MenACWY control vaccination. CDR3 protein: CASSVDPQTGLSTEAFF. The CDR3 coding sequence is TGTGCCAGCAGCGTCGACCCCCAGACAGGGTTGAGCACTGAAGCTTTCTTT.